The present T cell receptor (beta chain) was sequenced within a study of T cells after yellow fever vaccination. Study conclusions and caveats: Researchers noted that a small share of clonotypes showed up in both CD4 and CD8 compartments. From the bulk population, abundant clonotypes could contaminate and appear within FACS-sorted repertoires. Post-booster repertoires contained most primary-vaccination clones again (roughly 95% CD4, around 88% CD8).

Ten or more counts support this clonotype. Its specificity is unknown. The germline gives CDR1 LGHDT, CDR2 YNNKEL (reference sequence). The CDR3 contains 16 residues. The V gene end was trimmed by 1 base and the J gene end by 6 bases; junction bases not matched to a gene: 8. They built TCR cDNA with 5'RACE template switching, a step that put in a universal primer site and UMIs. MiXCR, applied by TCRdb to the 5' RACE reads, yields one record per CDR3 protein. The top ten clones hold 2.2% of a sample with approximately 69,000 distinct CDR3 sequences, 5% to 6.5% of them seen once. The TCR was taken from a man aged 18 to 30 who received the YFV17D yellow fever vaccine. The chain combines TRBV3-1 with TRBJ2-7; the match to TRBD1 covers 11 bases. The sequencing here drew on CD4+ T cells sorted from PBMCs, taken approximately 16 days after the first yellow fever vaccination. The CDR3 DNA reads TGTGCCAGCAGCCAAGGCTCGGGGACAGGGGGTTCCGAGCAGTACTTC. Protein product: CASSQGSGTGGSEQYF.